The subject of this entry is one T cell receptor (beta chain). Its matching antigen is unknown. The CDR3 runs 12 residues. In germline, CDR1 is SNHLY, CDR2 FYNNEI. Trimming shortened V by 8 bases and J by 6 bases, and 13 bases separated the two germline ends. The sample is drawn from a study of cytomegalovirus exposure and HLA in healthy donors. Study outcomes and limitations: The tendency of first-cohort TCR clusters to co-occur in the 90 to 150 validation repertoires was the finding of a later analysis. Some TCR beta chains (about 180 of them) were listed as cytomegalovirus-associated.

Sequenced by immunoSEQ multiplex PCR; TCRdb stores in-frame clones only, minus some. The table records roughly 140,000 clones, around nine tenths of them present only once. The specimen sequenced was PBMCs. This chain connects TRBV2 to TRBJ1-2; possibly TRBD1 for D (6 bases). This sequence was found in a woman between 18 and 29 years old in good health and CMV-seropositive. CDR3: CASAGGLNGYTF. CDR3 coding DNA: TGTGCCAGCGCGGGGGGCCTGAATGGCTACACCTTC.